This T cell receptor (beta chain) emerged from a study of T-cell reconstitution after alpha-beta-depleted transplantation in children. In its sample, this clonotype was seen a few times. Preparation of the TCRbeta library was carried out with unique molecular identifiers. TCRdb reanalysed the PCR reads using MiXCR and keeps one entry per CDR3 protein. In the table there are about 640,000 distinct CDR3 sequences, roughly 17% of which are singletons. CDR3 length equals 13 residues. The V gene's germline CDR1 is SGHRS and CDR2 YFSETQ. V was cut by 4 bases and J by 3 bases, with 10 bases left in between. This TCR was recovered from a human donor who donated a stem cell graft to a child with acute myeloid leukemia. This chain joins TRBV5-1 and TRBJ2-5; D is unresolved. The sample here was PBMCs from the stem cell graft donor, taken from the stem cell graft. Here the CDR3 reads CASSVRVEETQYF. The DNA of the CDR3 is TGCGCCAGCAGCGTTAGGGTCGAAGAGACCCAGTACTTC.